This T cell receptor beta chain was profiled in a study of blood T cells in healthy people across ages. Study outcomes and limitations: The long-lived group displayed more naive CD4+ cells, plus higher diversity, than the aged donors did. PBMC samples, being unsorted, prevented any conclusive comparison of naive and antigen-experienced cells. As age increased, TCR beta diversity per million T cells fell in a roughly linear fashion.

This clonotype was observed a few times. Its antigen is unidentified. Germline CDR1 reads SGHRS; CDR2 reads YFSETQ. CDR3 length: 16 residues. It was with a sample-barcoded 5' primer and a J-beta primer mix that a second PCR of about 7 to 12 cycles was run. Template switching added a 12-random-nucleotide identifier to every cDNA molecule. TCRdb processed the 5' RACE reads anew with MiXCR; each CDR3 protein has one entry. Of about a million distinct CDR3 sequences detected, roughly 51% appear once; the ten largest clones hold about 22%. The source material was blood. The chain recombines TRBV5-1 with TRBJ2-4; 11 positions match TRBD2. The DNA end favors TRBJ2-7, so the J call may be wrong. The TCR sequence derives from a woman in her fifties or sixties in good health. The CDR3 region has the DNA TGCGCCAGCAGCCCGCTGACTAGCGGGAAAGTCGGCGAGCAGTACTTC. Translation gives CASSPLTSGKVGEQYF.